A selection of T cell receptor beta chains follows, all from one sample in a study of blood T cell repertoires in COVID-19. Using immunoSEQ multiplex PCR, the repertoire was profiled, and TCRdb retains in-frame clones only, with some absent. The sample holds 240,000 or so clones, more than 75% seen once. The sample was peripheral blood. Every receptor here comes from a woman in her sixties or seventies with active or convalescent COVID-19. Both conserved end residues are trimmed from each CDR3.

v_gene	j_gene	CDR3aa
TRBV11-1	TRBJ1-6	ASSLRGGNSPLH
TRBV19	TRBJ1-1	ASSGQGTTEAF
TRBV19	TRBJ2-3	ASSISLAGKDTQY
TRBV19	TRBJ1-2	ASSSRTGNNYGYT
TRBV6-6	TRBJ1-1	ASSYWGENTEAF
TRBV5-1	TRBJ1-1	ASSLEGTEAF
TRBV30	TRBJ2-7	ACNTGGGHEQY
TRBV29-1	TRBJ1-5	SVLSGQSVGFQTPYSNQPQH
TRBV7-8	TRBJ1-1	ASSLGGGASAF
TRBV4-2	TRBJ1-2	ASSQDQGAGYGYT
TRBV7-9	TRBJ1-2	ASSSSRLGPNYGYT
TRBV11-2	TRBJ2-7	ASSPQGGIEY
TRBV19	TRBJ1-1	ASSPVGLDRGRAF
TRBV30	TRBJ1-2	AWSVGAGYGYT
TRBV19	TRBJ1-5	ASSPGEGQPQH